These 19 T cell receptor beta chains were sequenced from one sample in a study of Ad26.COV2.S vaccination and SARS-CoV-2 variants. Assay: immunoSEQ multiplex PCR; the TCRdb copy retains only in-frame clones and omits some. The sample has more than 400,000 clones, approximately 90% seen once. Treatment given: about 20 received Ad26.COV2.S at low or high dose, single or two shots; roughly five received placebo; per-sample allocation not given. Vaccine and placebo recipients were sampled on day 63 after the first injection. The material sequenced was peripheral blood, taken in a trial of Ad26.COV2.S vaccine versus placebo. The receptors originated from a person between 18 and 60 years old who received the Ad26.COV2.S COVID-19 vaccine or a placebo.

The gene calls are TRBV5-1 and TRBJ2-7; weak D call: TRBD2 (6 bases). Trimming left V 3 bases short and J 2 bases short, with 12 bases between. This CDR3 comprises 14 residues. Looked up from germline, CDR1 is SGHRS and CDR2 is YFSETQ. CDR3 nucleotide sequence: TGCGCCAGCAGCTCGGGGGACCCTCCCTACGAGCAGTACTTC. This codes for CASSSGDPPYEQYF.

J is TRBJ1-2 and V is TRBV28, with 8 bases identical to TRBD1. Germline values: CDR1 MDHEN, CDR2 SYDVKM. The CDR3 runs to 14 residues. V shed 9 bases, J shed 0 bases, and the junction held 6 bases outside the gene matches. The CDR3, as DNA: TGTGCCAGTGAACAGGGGGTAGCTAACTATGGCTACACCTTC. It is translated as CASEQGVANYGYTF.

The J gene is TRBJ2-7, the V gene TRBV7-9; 7 nucleotides align to TRBD1. This CDR3 has 13 amino acids. Germline trimming cut 6 bases from V and 3 bases from J; bases unmatched to any gene: 5. The germline V gene has CDR1 SEHNR and CDR2 FQNEAQ (reference sequence). The CDR3 region has the DNA TGTGCCAGCAGATCGGGACAGTACTACGAGCAGTACTTC. Translated, it gives CASRSGQYYEQYF.

The chain links TRBV7-9 to TRBJ2-7; TRBD1 matches 7 bases. Per germline, CDR1 SEHNR and CDR2 FQNEAQ (reference sequence). The CDR3 spans 16 residues. Germline trimming cut 5 bases from V and 3 bases from J; bases unmatched to any gene: 13. In DNA, the CDR3 is TGTGCCAGCAGCCCAGCCTTGGGGGACAGTGGCTACGAGCAGTACTTC. The encoded protein is CASSPALGDSGYEQYF.

This rearrangement joins TRBV30 to TRBJ1-2; D is undetermined. This CDR3 region has 12 residues. The germline V gene encodes CDR1 GTSNPN and CDR2 SVGIG (reference sequence). V was cut by 1 base and J by 8 bases, with 11 bases left in between. CDR3 bases: TGTGCCTGGAGTGGGTCAGGCGACGGCTACACCTTC. Its protein is CAWSGSGDGYTF.

The CDR3 protein is CSARTVTEAFF. The CDR3 nucleotides are TGCAGTGCTAGGACAGTCACTGAAGCTTTCTTT. The chain employs TRBV20-1 and TRBJ1-1; a weak D match, TRBD1 (5 bases). The length of the CDR3 is 11 residues. In germline, CDR1 is DFQATT, CDR2 SNEGSKA (reference sequence). V was shortened by 3 bases and J by 4 bases, with 6 bases between the two germline ends.

The CDR3 DNA sequence: TGTGCCAGCAGCCAAGGCCGGGGCGAGCAGTACTTC. Protein: CASSQGRGEQYF. The chain uses TRBV3-1 (or the pseudogene TRBV3-2) and TRBJ2-7, with D tentatively TRBD2 (5 bases). Germline V CDR1 and CDR2: LGHDT, YNNKEL (reference sequence). The V end was cut by 1 base, the J end by 6 bases, with 7 bases between. CDR3 length: 12 amino acids.

The V call is TRBV28, the J call TRBJ1-6; D is unclear. Per the germline V gene, CDR1 is MDHEN and CDR2 is SYDVKM. V dropped 4 bases and J dropped 8 bases, with 6 bases sitting between them. There are 12 residues in the CDR3. The CDR3 DNA reads as TGTGCCAGCAGTTCCCTCTATTCACCCCTCCACTTT. Its translation: CASSSLYSPLHF.

The chain employs TRBV11-3 and TRBJ2-3, with D possibly being TRBD1 (5 bases). Trimming stripped 5 bases from V and 4 bases from J, with 10 bases between. Germline values: CDR1 SGHNT, CDR2 YENEEA. The CDR3 consists of 13 residues. The CDR3 sequence is CASSQTDADTQYF. The CDR3, as DNA: TGTGCCAGCAGCCAGACAGACGCAGATACGCAGTATTTT.

This chain joins TRBV5-1 and TRBJ2-3, with TRBD2 matching 7 bases. Unmatched junction bases numbered 4, after V lost 0 bases and J lost 0 bases. Germline V gene data show CDR1 as SGHRS and CDR2 as YFSETQ. The CDR3 is made up of 16 amino acids. The CDR3: CASSLALTSSTDTQYF. In DNA, the CDR3 is TGCGCCAGCAGCTTGGCCTTGACTAGCAGCACAGATACGCAGTATTTT.

V and J are TRBV7-2 and TRBJ2-3, with 9 bases fitting TRBD2. This CDR3 spans 15 amino acids. Germline-derived CDR1 and CDR2 are SGHTA and FQGNSA. The trim removed 6 bases at V and 6 bases at J, leaving 10 bases unmatched. The CDR3 region has the DNA TGTGCCAGCAGTTATCTAGCGGGGAGAGGGGATACGCAGTATTTT. This codes for CASSYLAGRGDTQYF.

The chain has TRBV7-9 and TRBJ2-7, with D perhaps assigned TRBD1 or TRBD2 (7 bases each). Trimming took off 5 bases at V and 3 bases at J, with 14 bases between the two ends. CDR3 size: 14 residues. The germline V gene has CDR1 SEHNR and CDR2 FQNEAQ (reference sequence). DNA for the CDR3: TGTGCCAGCAGCCCCGCAGGGGGGGACTACGAGCAGTACTTC. Its protein product is CASSPAGGDYEQYF.

The chain couples TRBV3-1 (or the pseudogene TRBV3-2) to TRBJ2-1; D remains unclear. CDR1 is LGHDT, CDR2 YNNKEL, per germline (reference sequence). Trimming took 3 bases from V and 9 from J, leaving 9 bases between them. The CDR3 extends over 12 amino acids. Here the CDR3 DNA reads TGTGCCAGCAGCCAGTCAGCCCTTGAGCAGTTCTTC. It encodes CASSQSALEQFF.

The V call is TRBV3-1 (or the pseudogene TRBV3-2), the J call TRBJ2-1, with 7 bases fitting TRBD1. This CDR3 is 15 amino acids long. V lost 0 bases to trimming and J lost 4 bases; unmatched junction nucleotides: 3. Germline V gives CDR1 LGHDT, CDR2 YNNKEL (reference sequence). For the CDR3, the DNA is TGTGCCAGCAGCCAAGAAGCAGGGGGATACAATGAGCAGTTCTTC. Translation: CASSQEAGGYNEQFF.

The chain is built from TRBV23-1 and TRBJ2-7, with TRBD1 as a possible D gene (5 bases). TRBV23-1 is given ORF status, its function remaining uncertain. The ends were cut back, 2 bases at V and 3 bases at J, with 11 bases in the middle. This CDR3 spans 14 amino acids. CDR3: CASSQPGHLYEQYF. CDR3 nucleotide sequence: TGCGCCAGCAGTCAACCCGGACACCTCTACGAGCAGTACTTC.

The V and J genes are TRBV19 and TRBJ1-2, with TRBD1 matching over 11 bases. V shed 5 bases and J 4 bases; nucleotides not matched to a gene: 9. Germline V CDR1 and CDR2: LNHDA, SQIVND (reference sequence). The CDR3 covers 16 residues. The CDR3 loop reads CASSPPGQGDFYGYTF. The CDR3 DNA sequence: TGTGCCAGTAGTCCTCCGGGACAGGGGGACTTCTATGGCTACACCTTC.

The V call is TRBV9, the J call TRBJ2-7; no reliable D call. Trimming pared 0 bases from V and 1 base from J, leaving 11 bases between. CDR1 SGDLS and CDR2 YYNGEE come from the germline V gene. The CDR3 contains 15 residues. This CDR3 reads CASSVGFGYSYEQYF. The CDR3 DNA reads as TGTGCCAGCAGCGTAGGGTTCGGGTATTCCTACGAGCAGTACTTC.

The chain couples TRBV6-2 or TRBV6-3 to TRBJ2-3, with 8 positions matching TRBD2. J was trimmed by 4 bases and V by 2 bases; bases with no gene match: 5. This CDR3 region has 15 residues. Germline V CDR1 and CDR2: MNHEY, SVGEGT. Here the CDR3 reads CASSYGRGESDTQYF. As DNA, the CDR3 is TGTGCCAGCAGTTACGGGCGGGGGGAGTCAGATACGCAGTATTTT.

This clone appeared a single time. The rearrangement joins TRBV10-3 to TRBJ2-2, with 7 bases lining up with TRBD2. With V trimmed by 3 bases and J by 0 bases, 4 bases remained unmatched. Germline V gene lookup returns CDR1 ENHRY and CDR2 SYGVKD. The CDR3 has 16 amino acids. For the CDR3, the DNA is TGTGCCATCAGTGACACGGGACTACCGAACACCGGGGAGCTGTTTTTT. Encoded protein: CAISDTGLPNTGELFF.